The 28 T cell receptor beta chains listed next were all sequenced from one sample in a study of T cell repertoires in cytomegalovirus infection. Using its own MiXCR run on the reads, TCRdb lists one record per CDR3 protein. Among 150,000 to 200,000 distinct CDR3 sequences listed, 13% to 15% were seen once. The sample was PBMCs. Receptor source: a human donor in good health (CMV status not recorded). Some clones in this sample may be carry-over from other donors' samples.

The chain couples TRBV7-8 to TRBJ2-4; 7 bases are shared with TRBD1. This CDR3 is built from 16 residues. Trimming removed 3 bases from V and 0 bases from J; junction bases left unmatched: 5. Germline V gene sequence: CDR1 SGHVS, CDR2 FQNEAQ. This chain's CDR3 is CASSLRGRVAKNIQYF. The CDR3 DNA reads as TGTGCCAGCAGCTTGAGGGGGCGGGTAGCCAAAAACATTCAGTACTTC.

This clonotype was detected only a few times. The V call is TRBV7-3, the J call TRBJ1-1; D ambiguous. V lost 6 bases and J lost 0, with 14 bases in between. Looked up from germline, CDR1 is SGHTA and CDR2 is FQGTGA. This CDR3 has 15 amino acids. The DNA of the CDR3 is TGTGCCAGCAGTTTCCGGCCTTCCATGAACACTGAAGCTTTCTTT. Translation gives CASSFRPSMNTEAFF.

In its sample, this clonotype was seen a few times. J is TRBJ2-1 and V is TRBV7-9; no clear D gene. V was clipped by 7 bases and J by 0 bases, with 10 bases between them. The CDR3 spans 14 residues. Per germline, CDR1 SEHNR and CDR2 FQNEAQ (reference sequence). DNA of the CDR3: TGTGCCAGCACTCAGACCAGCTCCTACAATGAGCAGTTCTTC. The encoded protein is CASTQTSSYNEQFF.

The table lists this clonotype with many counts. The rearrangement links TRBV6-6 to TRBJ2-1; maybe TRBD2 (5 bases). Between the trimmed V and J ends, which lost 6 bases and 4 bases, there was a span of 10 bases. Looked up from germline, CDR1 is MNHNY and CDR2 is SVGAGI (reference sequence). CDR3 length: 13 amino acids. This chain's CDR3 is CASRGAAYNEQFF. CDR3 nucleotides: TGTGCCAGCAGGGGAGCGGCTTACAATGAGCAGTTCTTC.

In this sample, this clonotype turned up a few times. This CDR3 reads CASSSFGSRNTEAFF. DNA of the CDR3: TGTGCCAGCAGTTCGTTCGGGAGCAGGAACACTGAAGCTTTCTTT. The chain has TRBV12-3 or TRBV12-4 and TRBJ1-1, with unresolved D. The CDR3 has 15 residues. Trimming shortened V by 4 bases and J by 1 base, and 13 bases separated the two germline ends.

This clonotype was seen a few times. The genes are TRBV28 and TRBJ2-5; TRBD1 aligns across 12 bases. V trimming: 6 bases; J trimming: 5 bases; junction bases outside the gene matches: 7. Per the germline V gene, CDR1 is MDHEN and CDR2 is SYDVKM. CDR3 length: 15 residues. CDR3 residues: CASSTGTGGRETQYF. In nucleotides, the CDR3 is TGTGCCAGCAGCACCGGGACAGGGGGCCGCGAGACCCAGTACTTC.

J is TRBJ2-7 and V is TRBV7-9, with 8 nucleotides matching TRBD1. J lost 2 bases, V lost 4 bases, and 4 bases had no gene match. This CDR3 has 14 amino acids. Germline-derived CDR1 and CDR2 are SEHNR and FQNEAQ (reference sequence). CDR3 DNA sequence: TGTGCCAGCAGCTCTTACAGGGGGACCTACGAGCAGTACTTC. Translated, it gives CASSSYRGTYEQYF.

This clonotype was counted ten times or more. The chain employs TRBV6-1 and TRBJ1-1, with 7 positions matching TRBD1. This CDR3 region has 14 residues. Germline loops: CDR1 MNHNS, CDR2 SASEGT. The V and J ends lost 4 bases and 4 bases, in that order; junction bases with no gene match: 6. The CDR3 protein is CASSGYRGGTEAFF. The CDR3 coding sequence is TGTGCCAGCAGTGGCTACAGGGGTGGCACTGAAGCTTTCTTT.

The chain is built from TRBV5-6 and TRBJ2-5; 9 bases are shared with TRBD2. The CDR3 length is 15 residues. V was clipped by 2 bases and J by 1 base; unmatched bases: 3. CDR1 is SGHDT, CDR2 YYEEEE, per germline. The CDR3 loop is CASSFSRGGQETQYF. CDR3 DNA sequence: TGTGCCAGCAGCTTCTCGCGGGGGGGCCAAGAGACCCAGTACTTC.

The chain is built from TRBV28 and TRBJ2-1; D is undetermined. The CDR3 has 12 amino acids. Trimming took off 10 bases at V and 6 bases at J, with 13 bases between the two ends. Germline CDR1 is MDHEN and CDR2 is SYDVKM. This CDR3 is CATRSEANEQFF. CDR3 bases: TGTGCCACCCGGTCAGAGGCCAATGAGCAGTTCTTC.

This clonotype has just a few counts. The V gene is TRBV29-1, the J gene TRBJ2-2; 9 nucleotides line up with TRBD2. CDR3 length: 15 amino acids. The trim removed 6 bases at V and 1 base at J, leaving 6 bases unmatched. Germline V lookup: CDR1 SQVTM, CDR2 ANQGSEA. CDR3 region: CSVLPRGGNTGELFF. CDR3 bases: TGCAGCGTCCTTCCGCGGGGGGGGAACACCGGGGAGCTGTTTTTT.

The V call is TRBV4-3, the J call TRBJ2-1, with D unclear. This CDR3 is built from 13 residues. Trimming cost V 4 bases and J 4 bases, with 8 bases left between them. Germline V gene sequence: CDR1 LGHNA, CDR2 YSLEER. DNA for the CDR3: TGCGCCAGCAGCCCCTACTCGTACAATGAGCAGTTCTTC. Residues: CASSPYSYNEQFF.

This clonotype has ten or more counts. The genes are TRBV7-2 and TRBJ1-2; 12 bases are shared with TRBD1. The germline V gene encodes CDR1 SGHTA and CDR2 FQGNSA. V was pared by 3 bases and J by 8 bases, with 13 bases of the junction left unmatched. This CDR3 has 17 residues. The CDR3 DNA is TGTGCCAGCAGCTTGAGATCCTGGGGACAGGGGGCAGGCGGCTACACCTTC. Its protein product is CASSLRSWGQGAGGYTF.

This clonotype has only a few counts. The V call is TRBV7-9, the J call TRBJ1-4; D is uncertain. Germline CDR1 SEHNR, CDR2 FQNEAQ (reference sequence). Trimming pared 5 bases from V and 0 bases from J, leaving 7 bases between. CDR3 size: 14 residues. The CDR3 DNA is TGTGCCAGCAGCCCACAGCCAACTAATGAAAAACTGTTTTTT. Translating it yields CASSPQPTNEKLFF.

This clonotype was picked up a small number of times. The chain is built from TRBV19 and TRBJ2-1; D not certain. The CDR3 is 13 amino acids. Between the trimmed V and J ends, which lost 10 bases and 7 bases, there was a span of 17 bases. Germline loops: CDR1 LNHDA, CDR2 SQIVND (reference sequence). CDR3 amino acids: CATWSENPNEQFF. The CDR3 DNA reads TGTGCCACCTGGTCAGAAAATCCTAATGAGCAGTTCTTC.

This clonotype was counted at least ten times. The chain recombines TRBV7-2 with TRBJ1-1, with D unresolved. The CDR3 contains 14 residues. CDR1 SGHTA and CDR2 FQGNSA come from the germline V gene. V lost 1 base to trimming and J lost 7 bases, with 13 bases between them. CDR3 nucleotide sequence: TGTGCCAGCAGCTTAGATTGGAATGAGGGTGAAGCTTTCTTT. Amino acids: CASSLDWNEGEAFF.

This clonotype was picked up many times. The rearrangement joins TRBV7-8 to TRBJ2-1; D unclear. From germline, CDR1 is SGHVS and CDR2 FQNEAQ. Trimming took off 5 bases at V and 0 bases at J, with 14 bases between the two ends. The CDR3 contains 16 residues. As DNA, the CDR3 is TGTGCCAGCAGCGCAGACTTACCGGCCTCCTACAATGAGCAGTTCTTC. Encoded protein: CASSADLPASYNEQFF.

This clonotype showed up many times. V gene TRBV7-3 combines with J gene TRBJ2-3; no definite D call. CDR1 is SGHTA and CDR2 is FQGTGA in the germline V gene. Trimming removed 0 bases at V and 3 bases at J, with 10 bases between. The CDR3 runs 15 residues. The CDR3 region has the DNA TGTGCCAGCAGCTTAACAGGCGCGGTAACAGATACGCAGTATTTT. Translated: CASSLTGAVTDTQYF.

This clonotype has only a few counts. The genes are TRBV9 and TRBJ2-7; either TRBD1 or TRBD2 may supply D (5 bases each). CDR3 size: 17 residues. Per the germline V gene, CDR1 is SGDLS and CDR2 is YYNGEE. Trimming removed 6 bases from V and 2 bases from J, with 24 bases in between. The CDR3 region has the DNA TGTGCCAGCACGAGAAACGGGACGCGAAGGTCCACCTACGAGCAGTACTTC. It is translated as CASTRNGTRRSTYEQYF.

This clonotype was counted at least ten times. The V gene is TRBV7-2, the J gene TRBJ2-7; D call uncertain. Trimming took off 1 base at V and 0 bases at J, with 10 bases between the two ends. CDR1 SGHTA and CDR2 FQGNSA come from the germline V gene. This CDR3 has 15 amino acids. Here the CDR3 reads CASSLEPLSSYEQYF. The CDR3 DNA sequence: TGTGCCAGCAGCTTAGAACCCTTGAGCTCCTACGAGCAGTACTTC.

This sequence joins TRBV5-4 and TRBJ2-1; TRBD2 agrees at 9 bases. The CDR3 totals 15 residues. Germline V gene lookup returns CDR1 SGHNT and CDR2 YYREEE (reference sequence). V trimming: 4 bases; J trimming: 7 bases; junction bases outside the gene matches: 9. The CDR3 DNA sequence: TGTGCCAGCAGCGCGAAGCGGGGGGCCAAGAATGAGCAGTTCTTC. Its protein product is CASSAKRGAKNEQFF.

This clonotype was recorded many times. J is TRBJ1-1 and V is TRBV27; TRBD1 matches at 8 bases. Germline V gene sequence: CDR1 MNHEY, CDR2 SMNVEV (reference sequence). The CDR3 is 14 residues long. V trimming: 5 bases; J trimming: 2 bases; junction bases outside the gene matches: 4. The CDR3 sequence: CASSPGQVNTEAFF. The CDR3 region has the DNA TGTGCCAGCAGTCCGGGACAGGTTAACACTGAAGCTTTCTTT.

This clonotype has ten or more counts. The CDR3 protein is CASSLTEITYNEQFF. CDR3 nucleotides: TGTGCCAGCAGCTTAACAGAAATAACCTACAATGAGCAGTTCTTC. The chain employs TRBV7-3 and TRBJ2-1, with D unclear. Per the germline V gene, CDR1 is SGHTA and CDR2 is FQGTGA. The CDR3 has 15 amino acids. V gave up 0 bases and J gave up 2 bases, with 8 bases separating them.

The chain recombines TRBV7-9 with TRBJ2-7; TRBD2 aligns across 11 bases. Germline V gene lookup returns CDR1 SEHNR and CDR2 FQNEAQ (reference sequence). The CDR3 has 14 residues. V shed 7 bases, J shed 5 bases, and the junction held 7 bases outside the gene matches. CDR3 in amino acids: CASNLGLAVHEQYF. The CDR3 DNA reads as TGTGCCAGCAACCTGGGACTAGCGGTACACGAGCAGTACTTC.

This clonotype was found many times. The rearrangement uses TRBV7-2 and TRBJ1-2; D remains unclear. The CDR3 contains 16 residues. The V end lost 1 base, the J end lost 4 bases, and 16 bases lay between the germline ends. CDR1 SGHTA and CDR2 FQGNSA come from the germline V gene. CDR3 in amino acids: CASSLDLGRSIYGYTF. The CDR3 nucleotides read TGTGCCAGCAGCTTAGACTTAGGACGGTCAATCTATGGCTACACCTTC.

This clonotype was counted between two and nine times. The chain recombines TRBV5-1 with TRBJ1-1; D ambiguous. The germline V gene encodes CDR1 SGHRS and CDR2 YFSETQ. The CDR3 length is 16 residues. The V and J ends lost 0 bases and 4 bases respectively, with 16 bases between them. CDR3 DNA sequence: TGCGCCAGCAGCTTGGAGGCCCTCAGCAAGGGCACTGAAGCTTTCTTT. Amino acid sequence: CASSLEALSKGTEAFF.

This clonotype appeared a few times. This chain links TRBV29-1 with TRBJ2-2, with D tentatively TRBD1 (6 bases). The CDR3 spans 12 residues. Trimming cost V 6 bases and J 7 bases, with 12 bases left between them. Germline V lookup: CDR1 SQVTM, CDR2 ANQGSEA. CDR3 region: CSVQGGGGELFF. CDR3 coding DNA: TGCAGCGTCCAAGGGGGTGGCGGGGAGCTGTTTTTT.

As concerns this clonotype: This may arise from a read error, as a much more abundant clone is one base away. The chain employs TRBV7-3 and TRBJ2-1, with 11 bases aligning to TRBD2. The germline gives CDR1 SGHTA, CDR2 FQGTGA. This CDR3 has 16 amino acids. The CDR3 DNA reads TGTGCCAACAGCCCTACTAGCGGGGGAAACCGCAATGAGCAGTTCTTC. It is translated as CANSPTSGGNRNEQFF.